This T cell receptor (beta chain) originates from a study of blood T cell repertoires in COVID-19. Whole-study context: Material from acute and convalescent COVID-19 was sourced from the United States, Italy and Spain.

Germline CDR1 PRHDT, CDR2 FYEKMQ (reference sequence). V shed 0 bases and J shed 7 bases, with 12 bases lying between them. The length of the CDR3 is 14 residues. In the original analysis: Nucleated cell counts were estimated from reference gene primer amplification. TCRdb's copy holds only in-frame clones and misses some; the assay was immunoSEQ multiplex PCR. That table supplies the V and J calls and clone size; D and trimming were determined from the DNA. The sample yields about 140,000 clones, about 86% seen once. Sequenced: peripheral blood. The TCR was taken from a woman aged 55-69 years with acute or convalescent COVID-19. The genes are TRBV13 and TRBJ1-1, with D possibly TRBD1 on 6 matching bases. DNA for the CDR3: TGTGCCAGCAGCTTAGGTCCGGGACATTTTGAAGCTTTCTTT. Translating it yields CASSLGPGHFEAFF.